This T cell receptor beta chain was sequenced for a study of metastatic and nonmetastatic thyroid tumors. Study-level information: Comparative analysis of repertoires was undertaken across blood and tumor or nodule tissue obtained from malignant and benign thyroid patients.

Until they underwent thyroid surgery, no patient had received any treatment. This clone was observed many times. TCRdb re-called the PCR reads via MiXCR. Of 53,000 or so clones listed, 20% to 25% were seen once; the top ten hold around 4%. CDR1 and CDR2 (germline): DFQATT, SNEGSKA (reference sequence). V lost 2 bases to trimming and J lost 1 base; unmatched junction nucleotides: 6. This CDR3 is 17 amino acids long. Sequences were obtained from blood. This TCR came from a female donor with papillary thyroid cancer or a benign thyroid nodule (not recorded which). Some clones in this sample may be carry-over from other donors' samples. The J gene is TRBJ2-1, the V gene TRBV20-1; TRBD2 matches 12 bases. The CDR3 is CSARRLAGGDSYNEQFF. DNA for the CDR3: TGCAGTGCTAGACGGCTAGCGGGAGGGGATTCCTACAATGAGCAGTTCTTC.